The 19 T cell receptor beta chains listed next were all sequenced from one sample in a study of PD-1 blockade in mismatch repair-deficient tumors. These TCRs are of unknown antigen specificity. The time point is: identical approximately ten-day culture without peptide (control). Libraries were prepared by immunoSEQ multiplex PCR; TCRdb keeps only in-frame clonotypes and omits some of them. The sample shows some 14,000 clones, just over 85% of them seen only once. Specimen: cells cultured in vitro, collected from a patient treated with pembrolizumab. These receptors were collected from an adult with mismatch repair-deficient cancer.

The chain couples TRBV27 to TRBJ2-1; weak D call: TRBD2 (5 bases). CDR1 is MNHEY and CDR2 is SMNVEV in the germline V gene (reference sequence). The ends were cut back, 3 bases at V and 9 bases at J, with 15 bases in the middle. The CDR3 has 14 amino acids. The CDR3 loop reads CASSLERHSGEQFF. The CDR3 DNA is TGTGCCAGCAGTTTGGAGCGGCATAGTGGTGAGCAGTTCTTC.

This clone was found once. This chain connects TRBV4-1 to TRBJ2-7; maybe TRBD1 (5 bases). Germline values: CDR1 MGHRA, CDR2 YSYEKL. Between the trimmed V and J ends, which lost 0 bases and 2 bases, there was a span of 14 bases. The CDR3 contains 16 residues. The DNA for the CDR3 is TGCGCCAGCAGCCAAGATGGGGCTACCCAGACCTACGAGCAGTACTTC. It encodes CASSQDGATQTYEQYF.

CDR3 in amino acids: CAWSVMSGETQYF. CDR3 in DNA: TGTGCCTGGAGTGTTATGTCTGGAGAGACCCAGTACTTC. This chain uses TRBV30 with TRBJ2-5, with no clear D. Germline V CDR1 and CDR2: GTSNPN, SVGIG (reference sequence). Trimming took off 0 bases at V and 4 bases at J, with 9 bases between the two ends. CDR3 size: 13 residues.

Here the CDR3 DNA reads TGTGCCAGCAGCGTCACTAGCGGGCATTATGACAATGAGCAGTTCTTC. Translated: CASSVTSGHYDNEQFF. The chain is built from TRBV9 and TRBJ2-1; 9 bases fit TRBD2. V dropped 2 bases and J dropped 5; count of bases not matched to a gene: 8. The CDR3 extends over 16 amino acids. Germline V gene sequence: CDR1 SGDLS, CDR2 YYNGEE. Supplemented by reference TRBV9 and TRBJ2-1, the full variable domain reads DSGVTQTPKHLITATGQRVTLRCSPRSGDLSVYWYQQSLDQGLQFLIQYYNGEERAKGNILERFSAQQFPDLHSELNLSSLELGDSALYFCASSVTSGHYDNEQFFGPGTRLTVL.

The V call is TRBV28, the J call TRBJ2-2; D is uncertain. CDR1 and CDR2 from the germline V gene are MDHEN and SYDVKM. The V end lost 6 bases, the J end lost 1 base, and 9 bases lay between the germline ends. This CDR3 has 14 residues. The CDR3, as DNA: TGTGCCAGCAGATTGTCAGGGAACACCGGGGAGCTGTTTTTT. It specifies CASRLSGNTGELFF.

This clone was seen once. The gene calls are TRBV30 and TRBJ2-1; D is ambiguous. The CDR3 length is 10 residues. CDR1 and CDR2 (germline): GTSNPN, SVGIG (reference sequence). V lost 1 base to trimming and J lost 10 bases, with 5 bases between them. The CDR3 DNA follows: TGTGCCTGGAGTGAGTACGAGCAGTTCTTC. Translation: CAWSEYEQFF.

The genes are TRBV19 and TRBJ1-2; 10 bases match TRBD1. CDR1 and CDR2 from the germline V gene are LNHDA and SQIVND (reference sequence). This CDR3 spans 16 amino acids. V gave up 7 bases and J gave up 2 bases; unmatched junction bases: 10. The CDR3 nucleotides are TGTGCCAGTAATTTCCCTGGACAGGGGGTAAACTATGGCTACACCTTC. It translates to CASNFPGQGVNYGYTF.

The rearrangement uses TRBV29-1 and TRBJ1-2; D not certain. Germline V gives CDR1 SQVTM, CDR2 ANQGSEA. The germline V and J ends were trimmed by 0 bases and 4 bases, with 6 bases remaining between them. The CDR3 is 12 amino acids. CDR3 protein: CSVEEGGYGYTF. DNA for the CDR3: TGCAGCGTTGAAGAGGGCGGCTATGGCTACACCTTC.

The CDR3 DNA is TGTGCCAGCTCACCACCAAGTGGGATCCACGAGCAGTACTTC. It encodes CASSPPSGIHEQYF. V gene TRBV18 combines with J gene TRBJ2-7; D remains ambiguous. The CDR3 runs 14 residues. Trimming took off 0 bases at V and 5 bases at J, with 11 bases between the two ends. Germline V gene lookup returns CDR1 KGHSH and CDR2 LQKENI.

The V gene is TRBV5-1, the J gene TRBJ2-4; 7 positions agree with TRBD1. The V gene's germline CDR1 is SGHRS and CDR2 YFSETQ. The CDR3 has 15 residues. The V gene end was trimmed by 0 bases and the J gene end by 6 bases; junction bases not matched to a gene: 6. The CDR3 DNA follows: TGCGCCAGCAGCTTGGATGGGACAGCCGGAAACATTCAGTACTTC. This encodes CASSLDGTAGNIQYF.

V and J are TRBV7-9 and TRBJ1-2, with D possibly matching TRBD1 (6 bases). The CDR3 length is 14 residues. Trimming pared 5 bases from V and 5 bases from J, leaving 15 bases between. Germline CDR1 and CDR2: SEHNR and FQNEAQ (reference sequence). The CDR3 loop is CASSDAGADYGYTF. Here the CDR3 DNA reads TGTGCCAGCAGCGATGCGGGGGCCGATTATGGCTACACCTTC.

The V and J genes are TRBV7-2 and TRBJ2-7; 7 bases are shared with TRBD2. This CDR3 is built from 14 residues. In germline, CDR1 is SGHTA, CDR2 FQGNSA. V trimming: 1 base; J trimming: 3 bases; junction bases outside the gene matches: 3. CDR3 DNA sequence: TGTGCCAGCAGCTTAGTTGCTAGCGGCTACGAGCAGTACTTC. This sequence encodes CASSLVASGYEQYF.

The rearrangement links TRBV5-1 to TRBJ1-1; D possibly corresponds to TRBD1 (6 bases). The CDR3 runs 15 residues. Trimming cost V 4 bases and J 1 base, with 14 bases left between them. The germline CDR1 and CDR2 sequences are SGHRS and YFSETQ. The CDR3 sequence: CASSLGGGQNTEAFF. DNA of the CDR3: TGCGCCAGCAGCCTGGGCGGGGGACAGAACACTGAAGCTTTCTTT. Full variable domain (missing parts from reference TRBV5-1 and TRBJ1-1): KAGVTQTPRYLIKTRGQQVTLSCSPISGHRSVSWYQQTPGQGLQFLFEYFSETQRNKGNFPGRFSGRQFSNSRSEMNVSTLELGDSALYLCASSLGGGQNTEAFFGQGTRLTVV.

This sequence joins TRBV16 and TRBJ1-2; D gene unclear. V lost 4 bases, J lost 8 bases, and 17 bases lay in between. The CDR3 is 14 amino acids. Germline loops: CDR1 KGHSY, CDR2 FQNENV. The CDR3 nucleotides are TGTGCCAGCAGCCCCACTACGGTAATGATGGGCTACACCTTC. It yields the protein CASSPTTVMMGYTF.

The chain couples TRBV2 to TRBJ1-1, with a tentative D call TRBD1 (6 bases). This CDR3 has 13 residues. CDR1 SNHLY and CDR2 FYNNEI come from the germline V gene. Between the trimmed V and J ends, which lost 4 bases and 7 bases, there was a span of 13 bases. CDR3 in amino acids: CASSAYRALEAFF. In nucleotides, the CDR3 is TGTGCCAGCAGTGCATACAGGGCCCTTGAAGCTTTCTTT.

V gene TRBV28 combines with J gene TRBJ1-2, with 8 bases lining up with TRBD1. This CDR3 spans 16 amino acids. Germline V lookup: CDR1 MDHEN, CDR2 SYDVKM. The V gene end was trimmed by 6 bases and the J gene end by 5 bases; junction bases not matched to a gene: 14. The CDR3 coding sequence is TGTGCCAGCAGGACAGGGGCGGCTGTTGCCCCTTATGGCTACACCTTC. Protein sequence: CASRTGAAVAPYGYTF.

V and J are TRBV7-3 and TRBJ1-3; maybe TRBD1 (6 bases). Germline V gene lookup returns CDR1 SGHTA and CDR2 FQGTGA. The CDR3 is 14 amino acids. The V gene lost 5 bases and the J gene lost 2 bases, with 10 bases spanning the gap. CDR3 amino acids: CASSLQGTGNTIYF. The CDR3 nucleotides are TGTGCCAGCAGCCTACAGGGTACTGGAAACACCATATATTTT. Based on the CDR3 plus reference TRBV7-3 and TRBJ1-3, the full variable domain is GAGVSQTPSNKVTEKGKYVELRCDPISGHTALYWYRQSLGQGPEFLIYFQGTGAADDSGLPNDRFFAVRPEGSVSTLKIQRTERGDSAVYLCASSLQGTGNTIYFGEGSWLTVV.

This rearrangement joins TRBV9 to TRBJ1-2; 10 positions agree with TRBD1. This CDR3 region has 15 residues. Unmatched junction bases numbered 9, after V lost 4 bases and J lost 6 bases. The V gene's germline CDR1 is SGDLS and CDR2 YYNGEE. This chain's CDR3 is CASSLSLGTGDGYTF. The CDR3 DNA sequence: TGTGCCAGCAGCCTCTCGCTGGGGACAGGGGATGGCTACACCTTC.

This rearrangement joins TRBV9 to TRBJ2-7, with 9 bases lining up with TRBD1. V was clipped by 0 bases and J by 3 bases; unmatched bases: 1. CDR3 size: 14 residues. Germline CDR1 is SGDLS and CDR2 is YYNGEE. CDR3 amino acids: CASSVGQGVYEQYF. The CDR3 DNA follows: TGTGCCAGCAGCGTAGGACAGGGGGTCTACGAGCAGTACTTC.